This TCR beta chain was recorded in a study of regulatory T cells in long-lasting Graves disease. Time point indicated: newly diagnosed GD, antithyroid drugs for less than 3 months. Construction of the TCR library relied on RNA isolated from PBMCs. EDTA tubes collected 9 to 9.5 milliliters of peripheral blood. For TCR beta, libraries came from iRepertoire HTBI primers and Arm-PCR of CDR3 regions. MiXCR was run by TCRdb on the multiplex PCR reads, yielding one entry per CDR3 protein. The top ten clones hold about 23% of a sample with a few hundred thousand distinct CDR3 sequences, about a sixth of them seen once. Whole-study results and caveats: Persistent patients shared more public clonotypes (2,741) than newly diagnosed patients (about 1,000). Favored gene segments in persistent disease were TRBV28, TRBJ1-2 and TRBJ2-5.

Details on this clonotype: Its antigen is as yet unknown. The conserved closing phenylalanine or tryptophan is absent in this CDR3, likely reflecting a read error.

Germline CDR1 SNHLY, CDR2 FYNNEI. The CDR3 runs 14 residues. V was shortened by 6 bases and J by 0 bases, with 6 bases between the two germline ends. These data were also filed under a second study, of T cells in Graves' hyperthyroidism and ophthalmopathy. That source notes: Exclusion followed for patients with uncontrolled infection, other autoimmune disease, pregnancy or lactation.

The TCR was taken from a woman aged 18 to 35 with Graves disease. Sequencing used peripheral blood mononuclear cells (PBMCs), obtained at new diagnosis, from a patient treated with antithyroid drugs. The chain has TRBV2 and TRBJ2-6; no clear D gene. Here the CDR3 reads CASSVDSGANVLTL. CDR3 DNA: TGTGCCAGCAGCGTAGACTCTGGGGCCAACGTCCTGACTCTC.